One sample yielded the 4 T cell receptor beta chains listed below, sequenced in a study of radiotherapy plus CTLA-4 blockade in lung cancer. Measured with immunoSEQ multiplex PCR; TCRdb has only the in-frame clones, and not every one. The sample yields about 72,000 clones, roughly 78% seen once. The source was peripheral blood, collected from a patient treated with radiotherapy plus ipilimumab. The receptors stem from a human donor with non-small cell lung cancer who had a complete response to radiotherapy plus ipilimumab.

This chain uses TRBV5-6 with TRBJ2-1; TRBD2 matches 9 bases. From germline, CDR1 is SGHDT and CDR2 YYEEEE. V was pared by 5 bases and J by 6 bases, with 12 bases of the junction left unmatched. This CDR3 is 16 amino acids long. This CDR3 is CASRSTWREGPNEQFF. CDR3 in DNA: TGTGCCAGCAGATCCACCTGGCGGGAGGGCCCCAATGAGCAGTTCTTC.

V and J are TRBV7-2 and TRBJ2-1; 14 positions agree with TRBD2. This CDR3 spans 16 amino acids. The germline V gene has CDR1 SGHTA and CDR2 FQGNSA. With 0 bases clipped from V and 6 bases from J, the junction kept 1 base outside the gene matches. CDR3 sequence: CASSLATSGRANEQFF. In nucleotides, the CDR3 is TGTGCCAGCAGCTTAGCGACTAGCGGGAGGGCCAATGAGCAGTTCTTC.

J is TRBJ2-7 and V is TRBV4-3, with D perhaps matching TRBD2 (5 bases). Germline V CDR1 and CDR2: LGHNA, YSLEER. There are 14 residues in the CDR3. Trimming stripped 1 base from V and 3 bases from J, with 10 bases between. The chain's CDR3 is CASSQGTGNYEQYF. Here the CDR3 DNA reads TGCGCCAGCAGCCAAGGGACGGGAAACTACGAGCAGTACTTC.

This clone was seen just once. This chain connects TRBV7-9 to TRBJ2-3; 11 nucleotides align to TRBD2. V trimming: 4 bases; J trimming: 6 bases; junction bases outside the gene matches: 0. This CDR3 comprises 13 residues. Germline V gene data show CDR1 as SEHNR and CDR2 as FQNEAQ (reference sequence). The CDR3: CASSWTSGDTQYF. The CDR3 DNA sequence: TGTGCCAGCAGCTGGACTAGCGGGGATACGCAGTATTTT.